This T cell receptor beta chain was sequenced in a study of high-grade serous ovarian cancer treatment subgroups. Study-level information: On average, 14,192 reads and 6,500 to 8,000 unique TCR beta rearrangements were obtained per sample.

Findings and limits, study-wide: Tumors within one patient showed repertoire similarity of roughly 0.1 to 0.8. Repertoire analysis covered CDR3 alone, not CDR1 or CDR2. TCR clonal relatedness correlated positively with neoantigen level.

The tumor samples were collected prior to definitive surgery or chemotherapy. This clone occurred a few times. Its antigen is still unknown. TCRdb keeps only in-frame clones here, not all; method: immunoSEQ multiplex PCR. This sample carries some 7,700 clones, 62% of them seen once, and the ten largest clones take approximately 5%. In germline, CDR1 is MNHEY, CDR2 SVGAGI. V lost 6 bases, J lost 3 bases, and 6 bases lay in between. The CDR3 runs to 13 residues. The specimen sequenced was tumor tissue. This clonotype was sampled from a human donor with high-grade serous ovarian cancer. This chain uses TRBV6-5 with TRBJ2-6; no firm D call. The chain's CDR3 is CASRSGGANVLTF. The CDR3 coding sequence is TGTGCCAGCAGATCAGGTGGGGCCAACGTCCTGACTTTC.